A selection of T cell receptor beta chains follows, all from one sample in a study of T cell repertoires in cytomegalovirus infection. Their antigens remain unidentified. MiXCR was run by TCRdb on the reads, yielding one entry per CDR3 protein. The sample contains tens of thousands of distinct CDR3 sequences, around 18% of which appear only once. This specimen was CD8+ T cells from cultured PBMCs, taken from culture after CMV antigen stimulation. These receptors came from a human donor in good health (CMV status not recorded). Some clones in this sample may be carry-over from other donors' samples. CDR3s include the opening cysteine and the closing phenylalanine or tryptophan. The D gene is left open where the match is weak. The size entry is marked missing in some rows and otherwise reads once, few, many or a size class.

CASSLVGIDSSYEQYF,TGTGCCAGCAGCTTAGTCGGGATAGACAGCTCCTACGAGCAGTACTTC,TRBJ2-7,few,-,TRBV7-8
CASSQGTTTSTDTQYF,TGTGCCAGCAGCCAGGGGACAACCACTAGCACAGATACGCAGTATTTT,TRBJ2-3,few,-,TRBV7-6
CASSSRRGGYEQYF,TGTGCCAGCAGCTCCCGGCGGGGTGGGTACGAGCAGTACTTC,TRBJ2-7,-,-,TRBV7-8
CASSSPAGVETQYF,TGTGCCAGCAGTTCCCCGGCGGGAGTGGAGACCCAGTACTTC,TRBJ2-5,-,TRBD2,TRBV11-2
CASSPIRIRAEAFF,TGTGCCAGCAGCCCCATCCGGATTCGCGCTGAAGCTTTCTTT,TRBJ1-1,-,-,TRBV27
CSATTRDSSYNEQFF,TGCAGTGCGACCACTAGAGATAGCTCCTACAATGAGCAGTTCTTC,TRBJ2-1,-,-,TRBV20-1
CSAGGTGETEAFF,TGCAGTGCTGGTGGGACAGGGGAAACTGAAGCTTTCTTT,TRBJ1-1,few,TRBD1,TRBV20-1
CASSLAKSGGHLRETQYF,TGTGCCAGCAGCTTAGCGAAGAGCGGGGGGCATTTAAGGGAGACCCAGTACTTC,TRBJ2-5,-,TRBD2,TRBV7-8
CAIILRLAGGSEQFF,TGTGCCATCATTTTGCGACTAGCGGGAGGAAGTGAGCAGTTCTTC,TRBJ2-1,few,TRBD2,TRBV10-3
CAARQGGNQPQHF,TGTGCCGCCCGGCAGGGGGGCAATCAGCCCCAGCATTTT,TRBJ1-5,-,TRBD1,TRBV6-1
CASLPRTGRGGEQFF,TGTGCCAGCTTGCCGAGGACGGGGAGGGGGGGTGAGCAGTTCTTC,TRBJ2-1,few,-,TRBV6-6
CASNRDYSYEQYF,TGTGCCAGCAACCGGGACTACTCCTACGAGCAGTACTTC,TRBJ2-7,once,-,TRBV5-2
CASSLARGSGRPYNEQFF,TGTGCCAGCAGCTTAGCTCGTGGAAGCGGGAGACCCTACAATGAGCAGTTCTTC,TRBJ2-1,few,TRBD2,TRBV7-9
CASSRDRGRGNEQFF,TGTGCCAGCAGCCGGGACAGGGGGCGAGGAAATGAGCAGTTCTTC,TRBJ2-1,-,TRBD1,TRBV7-2
CASSLVGGQETQYF,TGTGCCAGCAGCTTAGTAGGGGGGCAAGAGACCCAGTACTTC,TRBJ2-5,-,-,TRBV7-2
CASSLAWTGLYEQYF,TGTGCCAGCAGCTTAGCTTGGACAGGGTTGTACGAGCAGTACTTC,TRBJ2-7,many,TRBD1,TRBV7-8
CASSLSGPGANVLTF,TGTGCCAGCAGTCTCTCGGGACCCGGGGCCAACGTCCTGACTTTC,TRBJ2-6,-,-,TRBV27
CASSLGLERDTQYF,TGTGCCAGCAGCCTCGGACTAGAGCGCGATACGCAGTATTTT,TRBJ2-3,-,TRBD2,TRBV7-3
CASSLEPGTGELFF,TGTGCCAGCAGCTTAGAACCTGGTACCGGGGAGCTGTTTTTT,TRBJ2-2,medium-sized,-,TRBV7-6
CASSYDGAGGNTIYF,TGTGCCAGCAGTTACGACGGGGCTGGTGGAAACACCATATATTTT,TRBJ1-3,once,-,TRBV6-5
CASSIRKQLQTEAFF,TGTGCCAGTAGTATTCGGAAGCAACTACAGACTGAAGCTTTCTTT,TRBJ1-1,-,-,TRBV19
CASSLGRSNTEAFF,TGTGCCAGCAGTTTGGGACGGTCCAACACTGAAGCTTTCTTT,TRBJ1-1,-,-,TRBV27
CASSPGGDPKRAFF,TGTGCCAGCAGCCCCGGGGGGGATCCTAAACGGGCTTTCTTT,TRBJ1-1,many,-,TRBV7-2
CASSAGQGARGAFF,TGTGCCAGCAGCGCAGGACAGGGGGCTCGAGGGGCTTTCTTT,TRBJ1-1,medium-sized,TRBD1,TRBV7-9
CARSYSGATGDIQYF,TGTGCCCGCAGTTACTCGGGGGCCACAGGGGACATTCAGTACTTC,TRBJ2-4,once,-,TRBV6-5
CASSLRDGPRDTQYF,TGTGCCAGCAGCTTGCGGGACGGCCCGAGGGATACGCAGTATTTT,TRBJ2-3,few,-,TRBV28
CASSLAEGRRDTQYF,TGTGCCAGCAGCCTCGCGGAGGGAAGGAGGGATACGCAGTATTTT,TRBJ2-3,few,-,TRBV5-5
CASSLSLAEAYEQYF,TGTGCCAGCAGCTTAAGCCTAGCGGAAGCCTACGAGCAGTACTTC,TRBJ2-7,few,TRBD2,TRBV7-9
CASRSTGELFF,TGTGCCAGCAGGAGCACCGGGGAGCTGTTTTTT,TRBJ2-2,few,-,TRBV7-2
CASSPTYREGYSNQPQHF,TGTGCCAGCAGCCCCACTTACCGCGAGGGTTATAGCAATCAGCCCCAGCATTTT,TRBJ1-5,-,-,TRBV7-6
CASSLETGYNEQFF,TGTGCCAGCAGCTTAGAGACAGGATACAATGAGCAGTTCTTC,TRBJ2-1,few,-,TRBV7-9
CASSFPGTGVNEQFF,TGTGCCAGCAGTTTCCCCGGGACAGGGGTCAATGAGCAGTTCTTC,TRBJ2-1,few,TRBD1,TRBV6-6
CASRLDRGYSNQPQHF,TGTGCCAGCAGACTTGACAGGGGCTATAGCAATCAGCCCCAGCATTTT,TRBJ1-5,few,TRBD1,TRBV12-3/TRBV12-4
CASSLVVANTGELFF,TGTGCCAGCAGCTTAGTAGTCGCGAACACCGGGGAGCTGTTTTTT,TRBJ2-2,many,-,TRBV7-8
CASSFMVKRGPEAFF,TGTGCCAGCAGCTTTATGGTTAAGCGGGGTCCTGAAGCTTTCTTT,TRBJ1-1,-,-,TRBV7-9
CASSWGQGITEAFF,TGTGCCAGCAGTTGGGGACAGGGCATCACTGAAGCTTTCTTT,TRBJ1-1,few,TRBD1,TRBV27
CASSLIRRGRYEQYF,TGTGCCAGCAGTTTAATTCGTCGGGGGAGGTACGAGCAGTACTTC,TRBJ2-7,-,-,TRBV27
CASSLGRNQPQHF,TGTGCCAGTAGTTTAGGACGGAATCAGCCCCAGCATTTT,TRBJ1-5,-,-,TRBV19
CASSFSNFYNEQFF,TGTGCCAGCAGTTTTTCCAACTTTTACAATGAGCAGTTCTTC,TRBJ2-1,-,-,TRBV12-3/TRBV12-4
CASSFLSNEQFF,TGTGCCAGCAGTTTCCTTAGCAATGAGCAGTTCTTC,TRBJ2-1,once,-,TRBV28
CASSYSRERGYEQYF,TGTGCCAGCAGTTACTCTCGGGAAAGAGGGTACGAGCAGTACTTC,TRBJ2-7,few,-,TRBV6-2/TRBV6-3